This TCR beta chain was found in a study of control samples from healthy donors and cancer patients. Using immunoSEQ multiplex PCR, the repertoire was profiled, and TCRdb retains in-frame clones only, with some absent. The sample consists of 75,000 to 100,000 clones, about 85% of them appearing once. A single count supports this clone. CDR1 and CDR2 from the germline V gene are MGHRA and YSYEKL. This CDR3 has 15 amino acids. V gave up 4 bases and J gave up 2 bases; unmatched junction bases: 7. The TCR comes from a woman between 50 and 59 years old in good health. Material: blood. The genes are TRBV4-1 and TRBJ1-1; 7 nucleotides agree with TRBD1. CDR3 protein: CASSLNRGVNTEAFF. CDR3 bases: TGCGCCAGCAGCCTTAACAGGGGTGTCAACACTGAAGCTTTCTTT.